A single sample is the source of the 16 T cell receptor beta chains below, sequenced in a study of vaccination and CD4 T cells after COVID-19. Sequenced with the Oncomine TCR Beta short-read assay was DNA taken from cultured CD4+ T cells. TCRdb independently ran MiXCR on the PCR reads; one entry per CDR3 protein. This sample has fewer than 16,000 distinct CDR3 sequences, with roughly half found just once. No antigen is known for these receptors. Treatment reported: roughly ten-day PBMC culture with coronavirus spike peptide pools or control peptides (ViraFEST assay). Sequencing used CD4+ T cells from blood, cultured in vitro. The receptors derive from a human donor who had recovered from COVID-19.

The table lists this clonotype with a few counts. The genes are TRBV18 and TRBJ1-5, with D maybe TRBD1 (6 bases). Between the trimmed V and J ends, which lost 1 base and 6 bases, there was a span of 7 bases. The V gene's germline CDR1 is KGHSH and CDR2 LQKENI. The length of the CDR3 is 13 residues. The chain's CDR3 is CASSPQGGQPQHF. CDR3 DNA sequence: TGTGCCAGCTCACCACAGGGGGGTCAGCCCCAGCATTTT.

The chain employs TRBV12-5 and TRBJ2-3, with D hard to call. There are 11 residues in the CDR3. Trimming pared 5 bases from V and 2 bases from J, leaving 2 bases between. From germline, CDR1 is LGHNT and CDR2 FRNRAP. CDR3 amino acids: CASGLTDTQYF. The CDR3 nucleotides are TGTGCTAGTGGTCTCACAGATACGCAGTATTTT. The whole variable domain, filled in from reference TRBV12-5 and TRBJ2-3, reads DARVTQTPRHKVTEMGQEVTMRCQPILGHNTVFWYRQTMMQGLELLAYFRNRAPLDDSGMPKDRFSAEMPDATLATLKIQPSEPRDSAVYFCASGLTDTQYFGPGTRLTVL.

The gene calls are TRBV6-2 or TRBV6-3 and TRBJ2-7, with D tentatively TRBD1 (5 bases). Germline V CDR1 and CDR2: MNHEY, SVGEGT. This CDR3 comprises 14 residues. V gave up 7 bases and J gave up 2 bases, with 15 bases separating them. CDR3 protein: CASIQTGVPYEQYF. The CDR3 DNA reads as TGTGCCAGCATCCAAACAGGAGTACCCTACGAGCAGTACTTC.

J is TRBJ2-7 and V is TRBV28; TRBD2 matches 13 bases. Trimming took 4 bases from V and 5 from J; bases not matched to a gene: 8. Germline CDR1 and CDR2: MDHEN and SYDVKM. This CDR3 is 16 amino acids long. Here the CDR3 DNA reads TGTGCCAGCAGTTCGCCTACTAGCGGGAGGGCCCACGAGCAGTACTTC. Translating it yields CASSSPTSGRAHEQYF.

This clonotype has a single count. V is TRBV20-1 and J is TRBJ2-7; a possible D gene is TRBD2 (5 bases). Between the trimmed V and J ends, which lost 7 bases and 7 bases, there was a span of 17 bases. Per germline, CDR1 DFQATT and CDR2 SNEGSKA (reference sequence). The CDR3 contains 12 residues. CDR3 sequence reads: CSVPRESGEQYF. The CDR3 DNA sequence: TGCAGTGTTCCAAGGGAGTCCGGGGAGCAGTACTTC.

CDR3 sequence reads: CASTFGTGPYEQYF. CDR3 bases: TGTGCCAGCACCTTTGGGACAGGGCCGTACGAGCAGTACTTC. The V gene is TRBV11-3, the J gene TRBJ2-7, with 9 bases aligning to TRBD1. The CDR3 spans 14 residues. CDR1 and CDR2 (germline): SGHNT, YENEEA. After removal of 7 bases from V and 4 bases from J, the junction contained 8 bases not matched to a gene.

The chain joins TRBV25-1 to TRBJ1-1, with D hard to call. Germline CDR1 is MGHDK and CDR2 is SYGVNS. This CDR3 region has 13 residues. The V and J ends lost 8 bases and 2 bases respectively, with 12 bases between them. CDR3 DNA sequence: TGTGCCAGCTCCCTCCGGGAAAACACTGAAGCTTTCTTT. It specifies CASSLRENTEAFF.

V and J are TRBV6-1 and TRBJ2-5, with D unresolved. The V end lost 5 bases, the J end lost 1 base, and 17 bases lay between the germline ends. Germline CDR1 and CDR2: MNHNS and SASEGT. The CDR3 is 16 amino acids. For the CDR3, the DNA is TGTGCCAGCAGTACGATCGGATCCCTGGGCCAAGAGACCCAGTACTTC. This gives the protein CASSTIGSLGQETQYF.

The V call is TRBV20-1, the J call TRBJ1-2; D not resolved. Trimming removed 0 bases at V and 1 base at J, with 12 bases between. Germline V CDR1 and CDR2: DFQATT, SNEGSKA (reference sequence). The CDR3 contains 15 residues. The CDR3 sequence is CSARDWSDFNYGYTF. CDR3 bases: TGCAGTGCTAGAGATTGGTCAGACTTTAACTATGGCTACACCTTC.

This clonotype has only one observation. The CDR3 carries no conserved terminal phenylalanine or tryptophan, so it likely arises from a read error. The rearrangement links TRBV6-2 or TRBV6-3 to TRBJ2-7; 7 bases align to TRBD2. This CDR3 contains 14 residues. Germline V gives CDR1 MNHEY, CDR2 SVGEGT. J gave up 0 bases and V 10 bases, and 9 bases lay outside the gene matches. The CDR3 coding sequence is TGTGCCACCACGCGGGCGGGGGACTCCTACGAGCAGTACTTA. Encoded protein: CATTRAGDSYEQYL.

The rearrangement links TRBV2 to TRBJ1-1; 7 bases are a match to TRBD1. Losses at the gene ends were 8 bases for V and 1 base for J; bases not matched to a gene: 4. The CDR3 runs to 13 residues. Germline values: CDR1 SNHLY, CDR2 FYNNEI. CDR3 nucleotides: TGTGCCAGCGGAGGACAGGCGAACACTGAAGCTTTCTTT. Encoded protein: CASGGQANTEAFF.

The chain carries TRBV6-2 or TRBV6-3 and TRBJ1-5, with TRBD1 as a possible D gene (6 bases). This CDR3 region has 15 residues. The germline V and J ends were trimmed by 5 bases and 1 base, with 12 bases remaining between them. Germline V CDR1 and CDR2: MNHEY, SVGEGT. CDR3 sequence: CASSRTVASNQPQHF. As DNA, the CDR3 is TGTGCCAGCAGTCGGACAGTAGCGAGCAATCAGCCCCAGCATTTT.

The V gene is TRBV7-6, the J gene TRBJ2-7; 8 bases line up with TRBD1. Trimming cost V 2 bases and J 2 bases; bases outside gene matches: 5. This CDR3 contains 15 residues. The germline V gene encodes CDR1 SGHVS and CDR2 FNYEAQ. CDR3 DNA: TGTGCCAGCAGCTTACGGACAGGGTTCGCCTACGAGCAGTACTTC. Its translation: CASSLRTGFAYEQYF.

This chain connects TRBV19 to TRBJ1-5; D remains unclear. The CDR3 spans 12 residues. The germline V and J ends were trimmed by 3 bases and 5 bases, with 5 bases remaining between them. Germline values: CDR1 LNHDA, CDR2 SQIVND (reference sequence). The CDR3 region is CASSIGDQPQHF. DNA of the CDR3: TGTGCCAGTAGTATTGGTGATCAGCCCCAGCATTTT.

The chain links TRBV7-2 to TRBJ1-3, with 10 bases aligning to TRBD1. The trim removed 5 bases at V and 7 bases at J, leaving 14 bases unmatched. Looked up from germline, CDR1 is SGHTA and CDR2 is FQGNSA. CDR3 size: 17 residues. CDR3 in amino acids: CASSLDFRQGARNTIYF. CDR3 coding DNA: TGTGCCAGCAGCCTAGACTTCCGACAGGGGGCGCGGAACACCATATATTTT.

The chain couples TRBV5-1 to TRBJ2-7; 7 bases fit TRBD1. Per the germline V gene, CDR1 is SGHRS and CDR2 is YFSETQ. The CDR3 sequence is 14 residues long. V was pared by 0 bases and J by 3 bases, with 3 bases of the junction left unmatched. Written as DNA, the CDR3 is TGCGCCAGCAGCTTGGCAGGGGGTGTCTACGAGCAGTACTTC. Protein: CASSLAGGVYEQYF. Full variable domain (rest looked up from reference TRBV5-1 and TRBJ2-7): KAGVTQTPRYLIKTRGQQVTLSCSPISGHRSVSWYQQTPGQGLQFLFEYFSETQRNKGNFPGRFSGRQFSNSRSEMNVSTLELGDSALYLCASSLAGGVYEQYFGPGTRLTVT.